This T cell receptor (beta chain) was captured by sequencing in a study of blood T cell repertoires in COVID-19. Study as a whole: PBMCs, B-cell-depleted T cells, or T cells provided the cDNA or gDNA that made up the material.

V was shortened by 2 bases and J by 4 bases, with 13 bases between the two germline ends. Germline lookup yields CDR1 MDHEN and CDR2 SYDVKM. This CDR3 is built from 15 residues. How the authors handled the data: Amplification from reference gene primers served as the basis for estimated nucleated cell counts. Libraries were prepared by immunoSEQ multiplex PCR; TCRdb keeps only in-frame clonotypes and omits some of them. V and J calls and clone size are as listed in that table; D and trimming were resolved from the DNA. This table has around 97,000 clones, more than 75% appearing once. This sequence originates from a human donor in a cohort sampled during active COVID-19. V and J are TRBV28 and TRBJ2-3; a weak D match, TRBD2 (6 bases). The sample was peripheral blood. This CDR3 reads CASSLGGIGADTQYF. The CDR3 nucleotides read TGTGCCAGCAGTTTAGGCGGGATAGGCGCAGATACGCAGTATTTT.